Sequencing of this T cell receptor (beta chain) was carried out in a study of blood T cell repertoires in COVID-19. Participants reported their clinical history, and cohort assignment relied on those reports. Cohort 3 recovered donors had two negative PCRs, clearance, or symptom resolution. Methods used by the authors: Reference gene primers were amplified, and this amplification served to estimate nucleated cell counts. Using immunoSEQ multiplex PCR, the repertoire was profiled, and TCRdb retains in-frame clones only, with some absent. D and trimming were read from the DNA, whereas the V and J calls and clone size are those reported in that table. The sample has some 200,000 clones, about 85% seen once. The CDR3 is made up of 15 amino acids. Germline lookup yields CDR1 MNHEY and CDR2 SMNVEV (reference sequence). V lost 2 bases and J lost 10, with 15 bases in between.

The TCR was taken from a woman aged 25 to 39 who had recovered from COVID-19. Sequenced: PBMCs or T cells enriched from blood (not recorded which). V usage is TRBV27 and J usage is TRBJ1-6, with a weak D call TRBD1 (6 bases). The CDR3 protein is CASSLMGAGGSPLHF. As DNA, the CDR3 is TGTGCCAGCAGTTTAATGGGGGCCGGGGGGTCACCCCTCCACTTT.